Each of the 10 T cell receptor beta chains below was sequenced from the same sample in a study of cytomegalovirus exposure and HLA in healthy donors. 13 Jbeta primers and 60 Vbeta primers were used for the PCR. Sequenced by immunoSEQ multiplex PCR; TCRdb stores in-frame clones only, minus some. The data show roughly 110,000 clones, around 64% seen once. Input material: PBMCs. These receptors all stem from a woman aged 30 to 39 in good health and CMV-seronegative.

The CDR3: CASSFSRDRGNEQFF. CDR3 coding DNA: TGTGCCAGCAGCTTTAGCCGGGACAGGGGTAATGAGCAGTTCTTC. The chain recombines TRBV7-9 with TRBJ2-1, with 10 bases identical to TRBD1. This CDR3 has 15 amino acids. Germline loops: CDR1 SEHNR, CDR2 FQNEAQ (reference sequence). The J segment lost 7 bases and the V segment lost 3 bases, leaving 6 bases of the junction unmatched.

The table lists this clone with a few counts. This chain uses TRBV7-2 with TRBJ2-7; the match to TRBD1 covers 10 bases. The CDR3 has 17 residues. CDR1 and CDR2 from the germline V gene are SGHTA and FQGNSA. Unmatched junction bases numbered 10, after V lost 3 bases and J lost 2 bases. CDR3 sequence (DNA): TGTGCCAGCAGCTTCGAATGGGGGACAGGGGACACCTACGAGCAGTACTTC. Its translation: CASSFEWGTGDTYEQYF.

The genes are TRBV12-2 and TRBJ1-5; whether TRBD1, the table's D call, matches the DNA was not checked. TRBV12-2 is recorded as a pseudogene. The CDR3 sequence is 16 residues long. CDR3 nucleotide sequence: TGTGCAAGTCGCTTACCGCTCAAGGGGCCCAATCAGCCCCAGCATTTT. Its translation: CASRLPLKGPNQPQHF.

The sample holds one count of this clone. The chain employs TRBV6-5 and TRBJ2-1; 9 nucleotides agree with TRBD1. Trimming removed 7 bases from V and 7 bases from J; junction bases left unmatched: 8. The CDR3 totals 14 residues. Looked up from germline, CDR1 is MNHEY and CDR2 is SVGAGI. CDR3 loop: CASISGQGLNEQFF. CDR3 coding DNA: TGTGCCAGCATTTCAGGACAGGGGTTGAATGAGCAGTTCTTC.

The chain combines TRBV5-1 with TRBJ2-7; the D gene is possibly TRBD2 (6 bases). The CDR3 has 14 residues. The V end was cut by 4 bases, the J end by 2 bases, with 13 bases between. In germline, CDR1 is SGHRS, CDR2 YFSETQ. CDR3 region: CASSPDGSTYEQYF. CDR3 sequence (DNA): TGCGCCAGCAGCCCGGACGGGAGCACCTACGAGCAGTACTTC.

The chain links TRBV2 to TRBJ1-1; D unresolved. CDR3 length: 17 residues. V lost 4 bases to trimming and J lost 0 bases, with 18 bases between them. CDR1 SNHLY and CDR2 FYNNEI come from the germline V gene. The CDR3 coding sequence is TGTGCCAGCAGTGTGGGCCCGGAGGAGCCTTTGAACACTGAAGCTTTCTTT. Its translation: CASSVGPEEPLNTEAFF.

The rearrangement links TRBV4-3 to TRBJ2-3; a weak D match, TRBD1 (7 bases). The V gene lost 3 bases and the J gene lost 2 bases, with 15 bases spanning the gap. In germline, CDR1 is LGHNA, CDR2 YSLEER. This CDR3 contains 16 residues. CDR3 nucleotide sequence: TGCGCCAGCAGCCAGCTAGGAGGGGGCACCACAGATACGCAGTATTTT. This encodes CASSQLGGGTTDTQYF.

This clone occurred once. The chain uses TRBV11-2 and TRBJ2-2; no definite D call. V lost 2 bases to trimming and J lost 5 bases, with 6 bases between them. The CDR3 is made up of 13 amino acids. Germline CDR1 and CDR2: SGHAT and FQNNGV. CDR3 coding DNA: TGTGCCAGCAGCTTATCCACAACCGGGGAGCTGTTTTTT. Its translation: CASSLSTTGELFF.

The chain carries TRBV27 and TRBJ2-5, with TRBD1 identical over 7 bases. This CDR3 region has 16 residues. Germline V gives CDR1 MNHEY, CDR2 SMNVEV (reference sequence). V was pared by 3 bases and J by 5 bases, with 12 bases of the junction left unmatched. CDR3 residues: CASSLSDRVRSETQYF. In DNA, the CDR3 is TGTGCCAGCAGTTTGTCAGACAGGGTAAGGAGTGAGACCCAGTACTTC.

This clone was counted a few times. The CDR3 protein is CASSVTNTGELFF. In DNA, the CDR3 is TGTGCCAGCAGTGTAACGAACACCGGGGAGCTGTTTTTT. The chain carries TRBV25-1 and TRBJ2-2; D gene uncertain. The V end lost 4 bases, the J end lost 0 bases, and 3 bases lay between the germline ends. In germline, CDR1 is MGHDK, CDR2 SYGVNS. The CDR3 length is 13 residues.